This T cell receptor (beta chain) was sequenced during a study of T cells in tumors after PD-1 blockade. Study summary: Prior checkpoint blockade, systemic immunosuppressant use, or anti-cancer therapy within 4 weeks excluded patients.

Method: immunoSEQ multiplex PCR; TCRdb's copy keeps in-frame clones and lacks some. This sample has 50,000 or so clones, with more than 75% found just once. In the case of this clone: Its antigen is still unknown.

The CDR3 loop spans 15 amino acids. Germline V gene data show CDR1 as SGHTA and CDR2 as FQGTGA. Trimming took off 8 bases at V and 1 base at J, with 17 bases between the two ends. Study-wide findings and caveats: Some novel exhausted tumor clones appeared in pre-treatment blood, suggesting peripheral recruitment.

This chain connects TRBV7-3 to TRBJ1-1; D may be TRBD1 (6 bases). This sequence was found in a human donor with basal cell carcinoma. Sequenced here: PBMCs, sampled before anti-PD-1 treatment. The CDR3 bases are TGTGCCAGCCTCCCGCTACAGGGCACGAACACTGAAGCTTTCTTT. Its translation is CASLPLQGTNTEAFF. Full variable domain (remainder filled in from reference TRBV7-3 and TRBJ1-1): GAGVSQTPSNKVTEKGKYVELRCDPISGHTALYWYRQSLGQGPEFLIYFQGTGAADDSGLPNDRFFAVRPEGSVSTLKIQRTERGDSAVYLCASLPLQGTNTEAFFGQGTRLTVV.